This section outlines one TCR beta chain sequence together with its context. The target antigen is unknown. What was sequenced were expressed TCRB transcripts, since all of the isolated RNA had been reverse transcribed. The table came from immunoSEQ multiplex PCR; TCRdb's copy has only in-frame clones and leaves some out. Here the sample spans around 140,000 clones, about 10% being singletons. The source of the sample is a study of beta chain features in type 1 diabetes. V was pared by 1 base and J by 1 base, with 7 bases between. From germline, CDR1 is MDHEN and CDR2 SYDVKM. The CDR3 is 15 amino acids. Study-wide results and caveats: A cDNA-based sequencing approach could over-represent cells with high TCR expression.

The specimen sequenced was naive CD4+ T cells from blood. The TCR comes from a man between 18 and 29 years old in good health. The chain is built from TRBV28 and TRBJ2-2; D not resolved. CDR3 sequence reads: CASSLSPRNTGELFF. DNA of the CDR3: TGTGCCAGCAGTTTATCCCCGCGGAACACCGGGGAGCTGTTTTTT.